A single T cell receptor beta chain is shown here with its context. Its antigen is not identified. The sample belongs to a study of cytomegalovirus exposure and HLA in healthy donors. Trimming took 6 bases from V and 0 from J; bases not matched to a gene: 6. The CDR3 covers 16 residues. Germline CDR1 is LNHDA and CDR2 is SQIVND (reference sequence). 13 Jbeta primers and 60 Vbeta primers were used for the PCR. Clones were sequenced by immunoSEQ multiplex PCR, and TCRdb holds only the in-frame ones, with some missing. The sample lists approximately 150,000 clones, around 80% occurring once. General study results and limits: With later analysis, a missense DCLRE1C variant became linked to TCR beta V- and J-gene trimming. The study listed 164 cytomegalovirus-associated TCR beta chains. It emerged from a later analysis that several of the most significant clusters appeared to be linked to common viral pathogens.

This receptor was taken from a woman between 40 and 55 years old in good health and CMV-seropositive. The sample was PBMCs. V usage is TRBV19 and J usage is TRBJ1-1; 11 positions agree with TRBD1. The CDR3 sequence: CASSRTGGGMNTEAFF. CDR3 nucleotides: TGTGCCAGTAGCAGGACAGGGGGCGGGATGAACACTGAAGCTTTCTTT.